Shown below are 29 T cell receptor beta chains from a single sample sequenced in a study of OX40 agonist ivuxolimab in advanced cancers. Here immunoSEQ multiplex PCR was the method, and the copy in TCRdb shows in-frame clones only, minus some. This sample has about 80,000 clones, with 85% to 90% found just once. Sequenced here: CD4+ or CD8+ T cells sorted from blood, sampled in a trial of the OX40 agonist ivuxolimab. The receptors derive from an adult with an advanced solid tumor such as melanoma, head and neck, liver or kidney cancer.

J is TRBJ2-7 and V is TRBV28; TRBD1 matches 7 bases. Germline V gene data show CDR1 as MDHEN and CDR2 as SYDVKM. The CDR3 covers 16 residues. V was clipped by 1 base and J by 2 bases; unmatched bases: 8. DNA for the CDR3: TGTGCCAGCAGTTTATATACAGGGGCGGTCACCTACGAGCAGTACTTC. This gives the protein CASSLYTGAVTYEQYF. The full variable domain, its missing parts supplied by reference TRBV28 and TRBJ2-7, is DVKVTQSSRYLVKRTGEKVFLECVQDMDHENMFWYRQDPGLGLRLIYFSYDVKMKEKGDIPEGYSVSREKKERFSLILESASTNQTSMYLCASSLYTGAVTYEQYFGPGTRLTVT.

The chain employs TRBV11-2 and TRBJ2-5; 8 nucleotides line up with TRBD2. V lost 0 bases, J lost 0 bases, and 3 bases stayed unmatched. The CDR3 is 16 amino acids. Germline-derived CDR1 and CDR2 are SGHAT and FQNNGV. CDR3 DNA sequence: TGTGCCAGCAGCTTAGATCGGGGGGGGAACCAAGAGACCCAGTACTTC. This codes for CASSLDRGGNQETQYF. The whole variable domain, filled in from reference TRBV11-2 and TRBJ2-5, reads EAGVAQSPRYKIIEKRQSVAFWCNPISGHATLYWYQQILGQGPKLLIQFQNNGVVDDSQLPKDRFSAERLKGVDSTLKIQPAKLEDSAVYLCASSLDRGGNQETQYFGPGTRLLVL.

The chain combines TRBV27 with TRBJ2-7, with 12 nucleotides matching TRBD2. Trimming took 6 bases from V and 7 from J; bases not matched to a gene: 7. The CDR3 sequence is 14 residues long. Germline V CDR1 and CDR2: MNHEY, SMNVEV (reference sequence). This CDR3 reads CASRLAGGREEQYF. As DNA, the CDR3 is TGTGCCAGCAGACTAGCGGGGGGCCGGGAGGAGCAGTACTTC.

This chain links TRBV5-4 with TRBJ2-7, with unresolved D. The V gene's germline CDR1 is SGHNT and CDR2 YYREEE (reference sequence). The CDR3 extends over 12 amino acids. V was shortened by 1 base and J by 6 bases, with 8 bases between the two germline ends. CDR3 region: CASSLNGVEQYF. For the CDR3, the DNA is TGTGCCAGCAGCTTGAACGGCGTCGAGCAGTACTTC.

The rearrangement links TRBV29-1 to TRBJ1-5; D perhaps matches TRBD1 (6 bases). Trimming cost V 4 bases and J 5 bases, with 15 bases left between them. The germline V gene encodes CDR1 SQVTM and CDR2 ANQGSEA. The CDR3 extends over 14 amino acids. This chain's CDR3 is CSVAEGGWDQPQHF. The CDR3 DNA sequence: TGCAGCGTTGCAGAGGGGGGGTGGGATCAGCCCCAGCATTTT. The variable domain in full, with the rest retrieved from reference TRBV29-1 and TRBJ1-5, is SAVISQKPSRDICQRGTSLTIQCQVDSQVTMMFWYRQQPGQSLTLIATANQGSEATYESGFVIDKFPISRPNLTFSTLTVSNMSPEDSSIYLCSVAEGGWDQPQHFGDGTRLSIL.

This chain links TRBV19 with TRBJ1-1, with 7 bases that match TRBD1. This CDR3 is built from 13 residues. Germline assignment: CDR1 LNHDA and CDR2 SQIVND (reference sequence). V was clipped by 3 bases and J by 7 bases; unmatched bases: 5. In DNA form, the CDR3 reads TGTGCCAGTAGTATCCGACAGGGCTTTGAAGCTTTCTTT. Residues: CASSIRQGFEAFF.

The V gene is TRBV19, the J gene TRBJ1-1; 7 bases line up with TRBD1. Germline lookup yields CDR1 LNHDA and CDR2 SQIVND (reference sequence). J gave up 4 bases and V 6 bases, and 5 bases lay outside the gene matches. The CDR3 loop spans 13 amino acids. CDR3 protein: CASSLTGVTEAFF. The CDR3 coding sequence is TGTGCCAGTAGCCTTACAGGGGTCACTGAAGCTTTCTTT. Combining the CDR3 with reference TRBV19 and TRBJ1-1 gives the whole variable domain DGGITQSPKYLFRKEGQNVTLSCEQNLNHDAMYWYRQDPGQGLRLIYYSQIVNDFQKGDIAEGYSVSREKKESFPLTVTSAQKNPTAFYLCASSLTGVTEAFFGQGTRLTVV.

V and J are TRBV13 and TRBJ2-1; D gene ambiguous. CDR1 is PRHDT and CDR2 is FYEKMQ in the germline V gene (reference sequence). Deletions cut 6 bases from V and 5 bases from J, with 2 bases between. The CDR3 is 10 amino acids. The CDR3 DNA is TGTGCCAGCAGTAACAATGAGCAGTTCTTC. It specifies CASSNNEQFF.

The chain carries TRBV5-5 and TRBJ2-7; TRBD1 agrees at 7 bases. J was trimmed by 2 bases and V by 4 bases; bases with no gene match: 6. The CDR3 is 14 residues long. Germline loops: CDR1 SGHKS, CDR2 YYEKEE (reference sequence). The CDR3 sequence is CASSQTGQPYEQYF. In DNA form, the CDR3 reads TGTGCCAGCAGCCAAACGGGACAGCCCTACGAGCAGTACTTC.

The chain combines TRBV6-1 with TRBJ1-4, with D possibly matching TRBD1 (5 bases). V gave up 5 bases and J gave up 7 bases, with 14 bases separating them. In germline, CDR1 is MNHNS, CDR2 SASEGT. This CDR3 has 14 amino acids. The CDR3 region is CASSTTAESEKLFF. The CDR3 DNA is TGTGCCAGCAGTACGACAGCCGAGAGTGAAAAACTGTTTTTT.

The chain joins TRBV5-1 to TRBJ1-3, with D uncertain. Germline CDR1 and CDR2: SGHRS and YFSETQ. V was pared by 5 bases and J by 0 bases, with 9 bases between. The CDR3 has 14 amino acids. The CDR3 DNA is TGCGCCAGCAGGCTCGGCCTCTCTGGAAACACCATATATTTT. The encoded protein is CASRLGLSGNTIYF. Full variable domain (remainder filled in from reference TRBV5-1 and TRBJ1-3): KAGVTQTPRYLIKTRGQQVTLSCSPISGHRSVSWYQQTPGQGLQFLFEYFSETQRNKGNFPGRFSGRQFSNSRSEMNVSTLELGDSALYLCASRLGLSGNTIYFGEGSWLTVV.

This sequence joins TRBV6-5 and TRBJ1-5, with a weak D call TRBD1 (6 bases). Trimming pared 6 bases from V and 4 bases from J, leaving 7 bases between. The CDR3 covers 12 residues. CDR1 MNHEY and CDR2 SVGAGI come from the germline V gene. As DNA, the CDR3 is TGTGCCAGCAGAACAGGGAATCAGCCCCAGCATTTT. It codes for CASRTGNQPQHF.

The V and J genes are TRBV5-6 and TRBJ2-5, with 8 bases matching TRBD1. The CDR3 has 15 amino acids. Unmatched junction bases numbered 9, after V lost 3 bases and J lost 5 bases. Germline V lookup: CDR1 SGHDT, CDR2 YYEEEE. In DNA form, the CDR3 reads TGTGCCAGCAGCTGGGCAGGGGGCGCGGGGGAGACCCAGTACTTC. This codes for CASSWAGGAGETQYF.

In the case of this clone: One end of the junction varies from germline; a read error may be responsible. V is TRBV5-1 and J is TRBJ2-5, with D hard to call. CDR3 length equals 12 residues. Germline CDR1 SGHRS, CDR2 YFSETQ. Written as DNA, the CDR3 is TGCGCCAACAGCTTTCTACAAGAGACCCAGTACTTC. It codes for CANSFLQETQYF.

The chain uses TRBV6-6 and TRBJ2-7; D gene unclear. Between the trimmed V and J ends, which lost 0 bases and 0 bases, there was a span of 6 bases. The CDR3 has 14 amino acids. CDR1 is MNHNY and CDR2 is SVGAGI in the germline V gene (reference sequence). The CDR3 DNA reads as TGTGCCAGCAGTTACTCGGGAAGCTCCTACGAGCAGTACTTC. This codes for CASSYSGSSYEQYF.

J is TRBJ2-1 and V is TRBV30; D unresolved. This CDR3 region has 12 residues. Trimming shortened V by 1 base and J by 5 bases, and 6 bases separated the two germline ends. Germline-derived CDR1 and CDR2 are GTSNPN and SVGIG (reference sequence). CDR3 nucleotide sequence: TGTGCCTGGAGTGGTTCACACAATGAGCAGTTCTTC. Protein product: CAWSGSHNEQFF.

The gene calls are TRBV6-5 and TRBJ1-3; no reliable D call. Trimming took off 5 bases at V and 0 bases at J, with 8 bases between the two ends. This CDR3 region has 14 residues. Germline lookup yields CDR1 MNHEY and CDR2 SVGAGI. CDR3: CASSIKSSGNTIYF. The CDR3 bases are TGTGCCAGCAGTATTAAAAGCTCTGGAAACACCATATATTTT.

The V and J genes are TRBV11-2 and TRBJ1-1; a weak D match, TRBD1 (6 bases). The germline gives CDR1 SGHAT, CDR2 FQNNGV. The V and J ends lost 5 bases and 5 bases respectively, with 18 bases between them. The CDR3 covers 15 residues. In DNA form, the CDR3 reads TGTGCCAGCAGCCGGTCCGGGGGCTGGAGGACTGAAGCTTTCTTT. Translating it yields CASSRSGGWRTEAFF.

The CDR3 DNA reads as TGTGCCATCCCCGACGCATGGAACACCGGGGAGCTGTTTTTT. It specifies CAIPDAWNTGELFF. The chain has TRBV10-3 and TRBJ2-2; D not resolved. CDR1 is ENHRY and CDR2 is SYGVKD in the germline V gene. The V end was cut by 8 bases, the J end by 1 base, with 11 bases between. The CDR3 loop spans 14 amino acids.

This clone was recorded only once. The J gene is TRBJ2-7, the V gene TRBV9; TRBD1 aligns across 9 bases. CDR1 and CDR2 (germline): SGDLS, YYNGEE. Unmatched junction bases numbered 4, after V lost 0 bases and J lost 9 bases. CDR3 length equals 13 residues. CDR3 DNA: TGTGCCAGCAGCGTAGGAAGACAGGGGGGGCAGTACTTC. Amino acids: CASSVGRQGGQYF.

V usage is TRBV4-1 and J usage is TRBJ2-1; D is uncertain. V was pared by 0 bases and J by 3 bases, with 3 bases between. This CDR3 comprises 13 residues. CDR1 is MGHRA, CDR2 YSYEKL, per germline. The CDR3 sequence: CASSQDHYNEQFF. For the CDR3, the DNA is TGCGCCAGCAGCCAAGACCACTACAATGAGCAGTTCTTC.

V and J are TRBV7-9 and TRBJ2-7; 11 bases match TRBD1. CDR3 length equals 15 residues. The junction had 7 bases not matched to a gene; V was cut back by 4 bases and J by 5 bases. Germline lookup yields CDR1 SEHNR and CDR2 FQNEAQ (reference sequence). In DNA form, the CDR3 reads TGTGCCAGCAGCTCAGACGAGGACAGGGGGCACGAGCAGTACTTC. Protein: CASSSDEDRGHEQYF.

The chain joins TRBV27 to TRBJ2-3, with 9 bases that match TRBD1. Germline CDR1 reads MNHEY; CDR2 reads SMNVEV (reference sequence). J gave up 7 bases and V 5 bases, and 7 bases lay outside the gene matches. The CDR3 sequence is 14 residues long. DNA for the CDR3: TGTGCCAGCAGTGTTTACAGGGGGCAAAATACGCAGTATTTT. The encoded protein is CASSVYRGQNTQYF.

This sequence joins TRBV9 and TRBJ1-3; D ambiguous. CDR1 is SGDLS, CDR2 YYNGEE, per germline. Trimming removed 0 bases from V and 8 bases from J, with 9 bases in between. The CDR3 is 13 residues long. CDR3 loop: CASSVERVDTIYF. CDR3 nucleotide sequence: TGTGCCAGCAGCGTAGAAAGGGTAGACACCATATATTTT. Using reference TRBV9 and TRBJ1-3 for the parts outside the CDR3, the full variable domain is DSGVTQTPKHLITATGQRVTLRCSPRSGDLSVYWYQQSLDQGLQFLIQYYNGEERAKGNILERFSAQQFPDLHSELNLSSLELGDSALYFCASSVERVDTIYFGEGSWLTVV.

The V and J genes are TRBV7-9 and TRBJ2-7; 8 positions match TRBD2. Germline lookup yields CDR1 SEHNR and CDR2 FQNEAQ (reference sequence). The CDR3 covers 16 residues. V was pared by 5 bases and J by 1 base, with 10 bases of the junction left unmatched. The chain's CDR3 is CASSPLNGGVSYEQYF. CDR3 DNA sequence: TGTGCCAGCAGCCCTCTTAACGGGGGGGTTTCCTACGAGCAGTACTTC.

The chain employs TRBV4-2 and TRBJ2-7; possible D gene TRBD2, 5 bases. The CDR3 extends over 12 amino acids. The V end lost 0 bases, the J end lost 7 bases, and 7 bases lay between the germline ends. CDR1 and CDR2 (germline): LGHNA, YNFKEQ. In DNA, the CDR3 is TGTGCCAGCAGCCAAGATCCGGGGGAGCAGTACTTC. Encoded protein: CASSQDPGEQYF.

The chain employs TRBV6-6 and TRBJ1-5, with TRBD1 identical over 7 bases. Germline loops: CDR1 MNHNY, CDR2 SVGAGI (reference sequence). This CDR3 is 15 amino acids long. With 1 base clipped from V and 6 bases from J, the junction kept 6 bases outside the gene matches. CDR3 loop: CASSYLGGVGQPQHF. The CDR3, as DNA: TGTGCCAGCAGTTACTTAGGGGGCGTCGGTCAGCCCCAGCATTTT.

The chain uses TRBV27 and TRBJ2-1, with TRBD2 matching 7 bases. The V and J ends lost 6 bases and 10 bases, in that order; junction bases with no gene match: 6. The CDR3 runs 12 residues. Per germline, CDR1 MNHEY and CDR2 SMNVEV (reference sequence). The DNA of the CDR3 is TGTGCCAGCAGCACCAGACTAGCCGAGCAGTTCTTC. Protein product: CASSTRLAEQFF.

The chain recombines TRBV11-3 with TRBJ2-7; D gene ambiguous. Germline V lookup: CDR1 SGHNT, CDR2 YENEEA. V was clipped by 1 base and J by 0 bases, with 7 bases between them. This CDR3 spans 14 amino acids. This chain's CDR3 is CASSLGASSYEQYF. CDR3 DNA sequence: TGTGCCAGCAGCTTAGGCGCGAGCTCCTACGAGCAGTACTTC. The full variable domain, in which reference TRBV11-3 and TRBJ2-7 provide the parts outside the CDR3, is EAGVVQSPRYKIIEKKQPVAFWCNPISGHNTLYWYLQNLGQGPELLIRYENEEAVDDSQLPKDRFSAERLKGVDSTLKIQPAELGDSAVYLCASSLGASSYEQYFGPGTRLTVT.